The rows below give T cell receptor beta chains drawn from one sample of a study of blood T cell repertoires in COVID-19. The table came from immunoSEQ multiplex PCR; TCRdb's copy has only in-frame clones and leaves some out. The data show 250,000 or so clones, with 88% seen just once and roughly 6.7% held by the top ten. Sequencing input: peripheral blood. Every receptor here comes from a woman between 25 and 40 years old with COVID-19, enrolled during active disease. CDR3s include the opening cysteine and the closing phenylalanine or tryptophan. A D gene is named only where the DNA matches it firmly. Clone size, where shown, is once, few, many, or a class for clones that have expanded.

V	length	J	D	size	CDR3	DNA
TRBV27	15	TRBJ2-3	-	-	CASSLFTATTDTQYF	TGTGCCAGCAGTTTATTTACTGCAACCACAGATACGCAGTATTTT
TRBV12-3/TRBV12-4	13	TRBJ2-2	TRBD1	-	CASSETGTGELFF	TGTGCCAGCAGTGAGACAGGGACCGGGGAGCTGTTTTTT
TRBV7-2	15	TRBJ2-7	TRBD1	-	CASSYRDRGPDEQYF	TGTGCCAGCAGCTACCGGGACAGGGGTCCGGACGAGCAGTACTTC
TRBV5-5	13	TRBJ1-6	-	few	CASSLQYNSPLHF	TGTGCCAGCAGCTTACAGTATAATTCACCCCTCCACTTT
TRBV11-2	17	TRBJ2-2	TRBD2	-	CPSSNLAGGRDTGELFF	TGTCCCAGCAGCAACCTAGCGGGGGGGCGGGACACCGGGGAGCTGTTTTTT
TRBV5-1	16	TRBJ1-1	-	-	CASSLRFGEVNTEAFF	TGCGCCAGCAGCTTGCGATTCGGGGAAGTGAACACTGAAGCTTTCTTT
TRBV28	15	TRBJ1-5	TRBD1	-	CASLGSGQGNQPQHF	TGTGCCAGCCTAGGATCGGGACAGGGCAATCAGCCCCAGCATTTT
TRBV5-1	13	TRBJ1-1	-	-	CASSLSPNTEAFF	TGCGCCAGCAGCTTGTCCCCAAACACTGAAGCTTTCTTT
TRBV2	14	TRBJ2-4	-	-	CASREGLNKNIQYF	TGTGCCAGCAGGGAGGGTCTTAACAAAAACATTCAGTACTTC
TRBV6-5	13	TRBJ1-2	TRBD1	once	CASSYDREAGYTF	TGTGCCAGCAGTTACGACAGGGAAGCAGGCTACACCTTC
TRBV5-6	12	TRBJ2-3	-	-	CASSLGSSSQYF	TGTGCCAGCAGCTTGGGATCTAGCTCCCAGTATTTT
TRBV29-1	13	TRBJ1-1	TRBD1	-	CSADTGVGTEAFF	TGCAGCGCGGATACAGGGGTAGGCACTGAAGCTTTCTTT
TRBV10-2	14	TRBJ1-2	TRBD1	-	CASSDDRGSYGYTF	TGCGCCAGCAGTGACGACAGGGGATCCTATGGCTACACCTTC
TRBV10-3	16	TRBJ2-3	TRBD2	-	CAISDTAGGRTDTQYF	TGTGCCATCAGTGATACAGCGGGAGGGCGCACAGATACGCAGTATTTT
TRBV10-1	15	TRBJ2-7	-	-	CASSDLRQGSYEQYF	TGCGCCAGCAGCGATCTTCGCCAGGGCTCCTACGAGCAGTACTTC
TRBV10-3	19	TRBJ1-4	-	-	CAISEIFGVGAATNEKLFF	TGTGCCATCAGTGAGATTTTCGGGGTCGGAGCAGCAACTAATGAAAAACTGTTTTTT
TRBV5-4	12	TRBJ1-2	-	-	CASSFPGYGYTF	TGTGCCAGCAGCTTCCCGGGCTATGGCTACACCTTC
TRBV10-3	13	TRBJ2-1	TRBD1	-	CAIREDRVNEQFF	TGTGCCATCAGAGAGGACAGGGTCAATGAGCAGTTCTTC
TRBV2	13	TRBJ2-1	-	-	CASRRDSYNEQFF	TGTGCCAGCAGGCGGGACTCCTACAATGAGCAGTTCTTC
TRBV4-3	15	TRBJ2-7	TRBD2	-	CASSQEPAGGYKQYF	TGCGCCAGCAGCCAAGAACCAGCGGGGGGATACAAGCAGTACTTC
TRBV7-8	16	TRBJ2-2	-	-	CASSLATASIAGELFF	TGTGCCAGCAGCTTAGCAACGGCTAGTATCGCCGGGGAGCTGTTTTTT
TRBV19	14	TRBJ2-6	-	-	CASSAGKGANVLTF	TGTGCCAGCTCCGCCGGGAAAGGGGCCAACGTCCTGACTTTC
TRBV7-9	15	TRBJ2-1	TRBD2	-	CASSFRGGDYNEQFF	TGTGCCAGCAGCTTCCGCGGGGGAGACTACAATGAGCAGTTCTTC
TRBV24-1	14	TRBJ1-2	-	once	CATSDPDSYYGYTF	TGTGCCACCAGTGATCCAGACAGCTACTATGGCTACACCTTC
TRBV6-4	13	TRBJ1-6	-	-	CASSEAAGSPLHF	TGTGCCAGCAGTGAGGCAGCCGGGTCACCCCTCCACTTT
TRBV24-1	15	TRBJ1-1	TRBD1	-	CATSDAGTGNTEAFF	TGTGCCACCAGTGATGCCGGGACAGGGAACACTGAAGCTTTCTTT
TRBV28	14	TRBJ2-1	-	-	CASSLPGFDNEQFF	TGTGCCAGCAGTTTACCGGGGTTCGACAATGAGCAGTTCTTC
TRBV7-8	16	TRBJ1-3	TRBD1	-	CASSLGTGAPGHTIYF	TGTGCCAGCAGCTTAGGGACAGGGGCCCCTGGTCACACCATATATTTT
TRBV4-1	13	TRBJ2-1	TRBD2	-	CASSQGGYNEQFF	TGCGCCAGCAGCCAGGGGGGGTACAATGAGCAGTTCTTC
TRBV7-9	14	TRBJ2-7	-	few	CASSLSQDSYEQYF	TGTGCCAGCAGCTTATCGCAAGACAGCTACGAGCAGTACTTC
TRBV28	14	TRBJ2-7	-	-	CASDSSGSTYEQYF	TGTGCCAGCGACAGCAGCGGGTCTACCTACGAGCAGTACTTC
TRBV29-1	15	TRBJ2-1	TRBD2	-	CSVDLTSGTYNEQFF	TGCAGCGTTGACTTGACTAGCGGGACCTACAATGAGCAGTTCTTC
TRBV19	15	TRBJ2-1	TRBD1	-	CASRVTGDSYNEQFF	TGTGCCAGTAGGGTGACAGGGGATAGTTACAATGAGCAGTTCTTC
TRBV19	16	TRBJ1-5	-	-	CASSKDRAAGNQPQHF	TGTGCCAGTAGTAAAGACCGGGCCGCGGGGAATCAGCCCCAGCATTTT
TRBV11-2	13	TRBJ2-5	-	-	CASTPTGIETQYF	TGTGCCAGCACCCCGACGGGTATCGAGACCCAGTACTTC
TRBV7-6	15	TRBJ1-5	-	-	CASSLQQGWNQPQHF	TGTGCCAGCAGCCTCCAGCAGGGGTGGAATCAGCCCCAGCATTTT
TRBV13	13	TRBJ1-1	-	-	CASSLGTSPGAFF	TGTGCCAGCAGCTTAGGGACTTCCCCTGGAGCTTTCTTT
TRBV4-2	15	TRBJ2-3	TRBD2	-	CASSRDYSITDTQYF	TGTGCCAGCAGCCGGGACTATTCCATCACAGATACGCAGTATTTT
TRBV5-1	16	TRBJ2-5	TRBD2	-	CASSEGLAGRLETQYF	TGCGCCAGCAGCGAGGGACTAGCGGGGAGGTTGGAGACCCAGTACTTC
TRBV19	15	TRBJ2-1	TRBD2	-	CASISGRGSYNEQFF	TGTGCCAGTATTTCCGGGAGGGGCTCCTACAATGAGCAGTTCTTC
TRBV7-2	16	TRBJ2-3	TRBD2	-	CASSPSAGWSGDTQYF	TGTGCCAGCAGCCCATCAGCGGGGTGGTCCGGAGATACGCAGTATTTT
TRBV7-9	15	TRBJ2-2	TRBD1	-	CASSLRDRAIWELFF	TGTGCCAGCAGCTTAAGAGACAGGGCCATATGGGAGCTGTTTTTT
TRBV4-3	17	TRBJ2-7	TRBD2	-	CASSQDALAGGPNQQYF	TGCGCCAGCAGCCAAGATGCCTTGGCGGGGGGTCCTAACCAGCAGTACTTC
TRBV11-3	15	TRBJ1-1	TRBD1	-	CASSTRSGGITEAFF	TGTGCCAGCAGCACCCGGTCAGGGGGAATCACTGAAGCTTTCTTT
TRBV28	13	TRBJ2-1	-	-	CASSLVGRPEQFF	TGTGCCAGCAGTTTAGTCGGCAGGCCTGAGCAGTTCTTC